The 3 T cell receptor beta chains below all came from one sample that was sequenced in a study of vaccination and CD4 T cells after COVID-19. TCRdb re-derived calls from the PCR reads in MiXCR, one entry per CDR3 protein. The table lists 25,000 to 30,000 distinct CDR3 sequences, approximately 48% of them singletons. Time point specified: late sampling 161 to 241 days after vaccination in a few convalescent patients. The specimen comprised CD4+ T cells from blood, sampled about 7 months after SARS-CoV-2 vaccination. Every receptor here comes from a human donor who had recovered from COVID-19.

This chain joins TRBV11-3 and TRBJ2-1; 8 nucleotides agree with TRBD2. CDR3 length: 16 residues. The germline CDR1 and CDR2 sequences are SGHNT and YENEEA. V was pared by 1 base and J by 5 bases, with 7 bases of the junction left unmatched. The CDR3 DNA follows: TGTGCCAGCAGCTTAGGGACTAGCCCTATCCACAATGAGCAGTTCTTC. It yields the protein CASSLGTSPIHNEQFF.

The CDR3 loop is CASSQDLLAGGRETQYF. The CDR3 DNA reads TGCGCCAGCAGCCAAGACTTGTTAGCGGGAGGCAGGGAGACCCAGTACTTC. The chain combines TRBV4-3 with TRBJ2-5; 10 bases are a match to TRBD2. V dropped 0 bases and J dropped 5; count of bases not matched to a gene: 9. CDR3 length: 17 residues. The germline V gene has CDR1 LGHNA and CDR2 YSLEER.

This rearrangement joins TRBV19 to TRBJ2-3; 9 positions agree with TRBD2. CDR3 length: 15 residues. Unmatched junction bases numbered 5, after V lost 3 bases and J lost 4 bases. CDR1 and CDR2 from the germline V gene are LNHDA and SQIVND (reference sequence). Written as DNA, the CDR3 is TGTGCCAGTAGTATGCGGGAGGGCCTGTCAGATACGCAGTATTTT. This gives the protein CASSMREGLSDTQYF. Complete variable domain (other parts from reference TRBV19 and TRBJ2-3): DGGITQSPKYLFRKEGQNVTLSCEQNLNHDAMYWYRQDPGQGLRLIYYSQIVNDFQKGDIAEGYSVSREKKESFPLTVTSAQKNPTAFYLCASSMREGLSDTQYFGPGTRLTVL.